This T cell receptor beta chain was profiled in a study of blood T cells in healthy people across ages. Germline-derived CDR1 and CDR2 are SQVTM and ANQGSEA. This CDR3 region has 13 residues. V gave up 0 bases and J gave up 7 bases, with 13 bases separating them. The authors ran a second PCR of about 6 to 11 cycles using a sample-barcoded 5' primer and a J-beta primer mix. TCRdb reprocessed the 5' RACE reads via MiXCR and lists one record per CDR3 protein. This table holds some 1.8 million distinct CDR3 sequences, about 39% found once. This clonotype was seen only a few times. V gene TRBV29-1 combines with J gene TRBJ2-7; no firm D call. This clonotype was sampled from a human donor in good health. The sample consisted of blood. CDR3 coding DNA: TGCAGCGTTGAAGATCTAACGAAGGGTGAGCAGTACTTC. Its protein product is CSVEDLTKGEQYF.